This TCR beta chain was captured by sequencing in a study of OX40 agonist ivuxolimab in advanced cancers. Generated by immunoSEQ multiplex PCR, the TCRdb table keeps only in-frame clones and is missing some. The repertoire holds about 83,000 clones, under 90% seen once, with approximately 1.7% in the top ten. This clone was observed once. Its specificity is not known. The study, taken as a whole, reports: Also showing low normalized T-cell clonal expansion were some of the nonresponders. Expanded peripheral T cell antigen specificity was not determined. Among patients with partial responses at 0.1-3.0 mg/kg, clonal expansion was among the lowest.

V lost 5 bases, J lost 3 bases, and 7 bases stayed unmatched. Germline V gene lookup returns CDR1 LNHDA and CDR2 SQIVND (reference sequence). This CDR3 has 14 residues. This clonotype originated in an adult with an advanced solid tumor such as melanoma, head and neck, liver or kidney cancer. This chain links TRBV19 with TRBJ2-7, with 7 bases that match TRBD1. The sequences come from CD4+ or CD8+ T cells sorted from blood, collected in a trial of the OX40 agonist ivuxolimab. The chain's CDR3 is CASSSRTGDYEQYF. In DNA form, the CDR3 reads TGTGCCAGTAGTTCCCGGACAGGTGACTACGAGCAGTACTTC. The full variable domain, in which reference TRBV19 and TRBJ2-7 provide the parts outside the CDR3, is DGGITQSPKYLFRKEGQNVTLSCEQNLNHDAMYWYRQDPGQGLRLIYYSQIVNDFQKGDIAEGYSVSREKKESFPLTVTSAQKNPTAFYLCASSSRTGDYEQYFGPGTRLTVT.